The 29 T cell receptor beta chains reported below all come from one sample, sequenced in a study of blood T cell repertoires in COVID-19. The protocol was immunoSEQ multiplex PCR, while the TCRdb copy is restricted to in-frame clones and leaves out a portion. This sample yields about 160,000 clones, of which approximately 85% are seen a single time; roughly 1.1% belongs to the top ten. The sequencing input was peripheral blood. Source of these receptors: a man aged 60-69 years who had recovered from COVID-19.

The CDR3 region is CASSHSSSGELFF. CDR3 in DNA: TGTGCCAGCAGCCACAGTTCCTCCGGGGAGCTGTTTTTT. This chain uses TRBV7-2 with TRBJ2-2, with D hard to call. The length of the CDR3 is 13 residues. V gave up 5 bases and J gave up 6 bases, with 10 bases separating them. Germline V CDR1 and CDR2: SGHTA, FQGNSA.

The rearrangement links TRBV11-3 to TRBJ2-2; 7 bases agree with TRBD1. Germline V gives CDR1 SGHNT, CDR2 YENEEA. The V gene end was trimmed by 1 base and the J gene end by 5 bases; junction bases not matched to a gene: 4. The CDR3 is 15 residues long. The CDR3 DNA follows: TGTGCCAGCAGCTTAGGGGGACAGATGACCGGGGAGCTGTTTTTT. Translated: CASSLGGQMTGELFF.

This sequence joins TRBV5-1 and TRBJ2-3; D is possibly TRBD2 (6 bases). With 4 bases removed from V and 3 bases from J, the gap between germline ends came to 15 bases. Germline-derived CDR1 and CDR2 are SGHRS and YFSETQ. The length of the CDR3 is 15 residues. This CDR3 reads CASSGPRGGTDTQYF. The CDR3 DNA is TGCGCCAGCAGCGGACCGCGGGGAGGAACAGATACGCAGTATTTT. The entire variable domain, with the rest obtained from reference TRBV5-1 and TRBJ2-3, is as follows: KAGVTQTPRYLIKTRGQQVTLSCSPISGHRSVSWYQQTPGQGLQFLFEYFSETQRNKGNFPGRFSGRQFSNSRSEMNVSTLELGDSALYLCASSGPRGGTDTQYFGPGTRLTVL.

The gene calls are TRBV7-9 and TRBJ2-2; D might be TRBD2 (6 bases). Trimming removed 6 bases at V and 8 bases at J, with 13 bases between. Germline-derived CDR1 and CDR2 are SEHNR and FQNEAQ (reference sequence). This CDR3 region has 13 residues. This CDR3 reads CASRPAGSGELFF. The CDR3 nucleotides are TGTGCCAGCAGGCCAGCGGGTAGTGGGGAGCTGTTTTTT.

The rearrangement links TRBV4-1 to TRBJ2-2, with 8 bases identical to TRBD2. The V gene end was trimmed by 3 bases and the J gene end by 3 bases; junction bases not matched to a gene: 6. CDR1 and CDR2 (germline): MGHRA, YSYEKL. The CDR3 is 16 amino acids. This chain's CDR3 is CASSHPGLGDTGELFF. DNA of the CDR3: TGCGCCAGCAGCCACCCGGGACTAGGGGACACCGGGGAGCTGTTTTTT.

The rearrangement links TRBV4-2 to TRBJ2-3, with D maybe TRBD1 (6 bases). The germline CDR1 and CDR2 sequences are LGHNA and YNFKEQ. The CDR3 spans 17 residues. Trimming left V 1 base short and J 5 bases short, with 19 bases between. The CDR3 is CASSQGTSREGGDTQYF. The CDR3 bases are TGTGCCAGCAGCCAAGGAACGAGCCGGGAAGGGGGAGATACGCAGTATTTT.

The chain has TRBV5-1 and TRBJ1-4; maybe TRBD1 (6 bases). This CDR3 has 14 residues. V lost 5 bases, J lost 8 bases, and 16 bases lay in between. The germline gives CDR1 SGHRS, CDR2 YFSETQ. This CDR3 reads CASSRRGAEEKLFF. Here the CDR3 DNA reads TGCGCCAGCAGTCGACGGGGGGCCGAAGAAAAACTGTTTTTT.

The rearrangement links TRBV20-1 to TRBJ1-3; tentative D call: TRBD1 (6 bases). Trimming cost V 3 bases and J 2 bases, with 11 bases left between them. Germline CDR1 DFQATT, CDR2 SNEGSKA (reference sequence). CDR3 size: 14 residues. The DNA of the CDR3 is TGCAGTGCTAGTAGACAGGTGGCTGGAAACACCATATATTTT. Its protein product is CSASRQVAGNTIYF.

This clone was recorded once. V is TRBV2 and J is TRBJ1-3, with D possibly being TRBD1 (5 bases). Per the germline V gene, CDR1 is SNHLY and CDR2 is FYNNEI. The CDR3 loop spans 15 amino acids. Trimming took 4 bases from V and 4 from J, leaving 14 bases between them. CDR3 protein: CASSVGRAKGNTIYF. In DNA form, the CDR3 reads TGTGCCAGCAGTGTCGGCAGGGCGAAAGGAAACACCATATATTTT.

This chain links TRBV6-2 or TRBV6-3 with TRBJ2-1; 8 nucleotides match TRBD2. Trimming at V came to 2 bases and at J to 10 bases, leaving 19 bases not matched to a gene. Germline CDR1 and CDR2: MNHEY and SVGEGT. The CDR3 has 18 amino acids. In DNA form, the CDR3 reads TGTGCCAGCAGTTACGGGAGCCTCGAGCGGGGGCGCGGGGGAGAGCAGTTCTTC. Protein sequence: CASSYGSLERGRGGEQFF.

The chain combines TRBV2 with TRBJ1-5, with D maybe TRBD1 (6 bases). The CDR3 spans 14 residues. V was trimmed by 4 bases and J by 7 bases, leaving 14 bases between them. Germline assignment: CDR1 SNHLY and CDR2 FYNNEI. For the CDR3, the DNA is TGTGCCAGCAGTGGCCAGGGGCTTTGGCAGCCCCAGCATTTT. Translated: CASSGQGLWQPQHF.

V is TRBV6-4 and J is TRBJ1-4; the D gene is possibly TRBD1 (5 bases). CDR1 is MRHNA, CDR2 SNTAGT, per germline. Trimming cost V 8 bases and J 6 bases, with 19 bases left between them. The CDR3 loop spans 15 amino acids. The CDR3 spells CASRRDGGLDEKLFF. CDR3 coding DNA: TGTGCCAGCCGTCGGGATGGGGGACTGGATGAAAAACTGTTTTTT.

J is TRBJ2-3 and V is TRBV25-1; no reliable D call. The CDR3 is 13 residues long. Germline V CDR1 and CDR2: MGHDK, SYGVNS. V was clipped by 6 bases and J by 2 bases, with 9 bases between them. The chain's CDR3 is CASRAEFTDTQYF. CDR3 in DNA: TGTGCCAGCAGAGCCGAGTTCACAGATACGCAGTATTTT.

CDR3 loop: CASSQRTGIHGYTF. CDR3 sequence (DNA): TGTGCCAGTAGCCAACGGACAGGAATTCATGGCTACACCTTC. The V and J genes are TRBV19 and TRBJ1-2; 7 bases line up with TRBD1. Germline V lookup: CDR1 LNHDA, CDR2 SQIVND (reference sequence). V shed 6 bases, J shed 6 bases, and the junction held 10 bases outside the gene matches. CDR3 length equals 14 residues.

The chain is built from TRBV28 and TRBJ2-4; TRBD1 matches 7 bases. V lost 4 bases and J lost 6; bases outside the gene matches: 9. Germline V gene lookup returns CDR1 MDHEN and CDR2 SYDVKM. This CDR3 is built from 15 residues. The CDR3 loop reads CASSSPTGKGNIQYF. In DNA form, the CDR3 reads TGTGCCAGCAGTTCCCCGACAGGGAAAGGAAACATTCAGTACTTC.

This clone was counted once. Here the CDR3 reads CASSPPGGSIEQYF. For the CDR3, the DNA is TGTGCCAGCTCACCACCGGGGGGTTCCATCGAGCAGTACTTC. V is TRBV18 and J is TRBJ2-7, with D possibly being TRBD2 (6 bases). With 0 bases removed from V and 6 bases from J, the gap between germline ends came to 12 bases. Germline V gives CDR1 KGHSH, CDR2 LQKENI. The CDR3 is made up of 14 amino acids.

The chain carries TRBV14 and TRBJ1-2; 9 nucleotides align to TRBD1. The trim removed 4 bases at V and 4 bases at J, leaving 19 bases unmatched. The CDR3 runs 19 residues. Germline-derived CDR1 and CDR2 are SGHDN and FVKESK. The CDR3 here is CASSLADRGPVEPPYGYTF. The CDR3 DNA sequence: TGTGCCAGCAGCCTCGCGGACAGGGGTCCGGTGGAACCACCCTATGGCTACACCTTC. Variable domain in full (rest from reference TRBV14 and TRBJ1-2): EAGVTQFPSHSVIEKGQTVTLRCDPISGHDNLYWYRRVMGKEIKFLLHFVKESKQDESGMPNNRFLAERTGGTYSTLKVQPAELEDSGVYFCASSLADRGPVEPPYGYTFGSGTRLTVV.

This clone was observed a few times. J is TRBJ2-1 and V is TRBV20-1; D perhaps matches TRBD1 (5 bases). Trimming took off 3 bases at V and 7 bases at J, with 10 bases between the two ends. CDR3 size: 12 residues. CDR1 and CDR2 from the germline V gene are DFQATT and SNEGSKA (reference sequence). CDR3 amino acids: CSASEGVNEQFF. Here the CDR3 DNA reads TGCAGTGCTAGTGAAGGGGTGAATGAGCAGTTCTTC.

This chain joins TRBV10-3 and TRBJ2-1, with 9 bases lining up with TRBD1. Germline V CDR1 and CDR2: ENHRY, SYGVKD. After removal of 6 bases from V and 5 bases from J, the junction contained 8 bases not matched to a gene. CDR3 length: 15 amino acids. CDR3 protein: CAISLGQGQNNEQFF. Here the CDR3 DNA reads TGTGCCATCAGCCTGGGACAGGGTCAAAACAATGAGCAGTTCTTC.

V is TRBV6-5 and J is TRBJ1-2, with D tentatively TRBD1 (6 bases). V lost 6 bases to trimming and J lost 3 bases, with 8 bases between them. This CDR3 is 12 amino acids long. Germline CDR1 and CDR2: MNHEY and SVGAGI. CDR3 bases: TGTGCCAGCAGGACAGGCGACTATGGCTACACCTTC. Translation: CASRTGDYGYTF.

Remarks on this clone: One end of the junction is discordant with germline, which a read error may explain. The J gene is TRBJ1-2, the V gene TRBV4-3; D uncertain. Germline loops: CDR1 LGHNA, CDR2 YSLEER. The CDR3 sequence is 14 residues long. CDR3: CASSQFADNYGYTF. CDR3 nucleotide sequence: TGCGCCAGCAGCCAATTCGCTGATAACTATGGCTATACCTTC.

The CDR3 loop reads CASTFAGAHPDTQYF. CDR3 DNA: TGTGCCAGCACCTTTGCGGGGGCCCACCCAGATACGCAGTATTTT. The V call is TRBV6-5, the J call TRBJ2-3, with D possibly TRBD2 on 7 matching bases. Germline V gene lookup returns CDR1 MNHEY and CDR2 SVGAGI. This CDR3 contains 15 residues. Trimming removed 7 bases at V and 4 bases at J, with 18 bases between.

This CDR3 reads CASSWTGWGYNSPLHF. The CDR3 DNA reads TGCGCCAGCAGCTGGACAGGTTGGGGCTATAATTCACCCCTCCACTTT. V and J are TRBV5-1 and TRBJ1-6; TRBD1 matches at 7 bases. J lost 3 bases, V lost 3 bases, and 6 bases had no gene match. The CDR3 loop spans 16 amino acids. CDR1 and CDR2 from the germline V gene are SGHRS and YFSETQ.

CDR3 region: CASTLQGGQPQHF. DNA of the CDR3: TGTGCCAGTACTCTACAGGGGGGTCAGCCCCAGCATTTT. V gene TRBV19 combines with J gene TRBJ1-5; 8 positions agree with TRBD1. The V and J ends lost 7 bases and 6 bases, in that order; junction bases with no gene match: 5. The germline gives CDR1 LNHDA, CDR2 SQIVND (reference sequence). The CDR3 has 13 residues.

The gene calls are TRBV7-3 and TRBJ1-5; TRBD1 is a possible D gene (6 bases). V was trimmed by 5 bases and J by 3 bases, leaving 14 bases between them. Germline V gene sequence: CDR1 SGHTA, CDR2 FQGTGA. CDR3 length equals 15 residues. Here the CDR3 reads CASSEQGNTNQPQHF. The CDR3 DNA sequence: TGTGCCAGCAGCGAACAGGGAAATACCAATCAGCCCCAGCATTTT.

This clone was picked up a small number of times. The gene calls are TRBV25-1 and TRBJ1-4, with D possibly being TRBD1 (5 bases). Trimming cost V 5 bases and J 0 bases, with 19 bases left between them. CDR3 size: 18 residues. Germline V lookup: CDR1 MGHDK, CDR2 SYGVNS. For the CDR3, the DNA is TGTGCCAGCAGTAAAGGGGCGGAATTATTTGCAACTAATGAAAAACTGTTTTTT. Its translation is CASSKGAELFATNEKLFF.

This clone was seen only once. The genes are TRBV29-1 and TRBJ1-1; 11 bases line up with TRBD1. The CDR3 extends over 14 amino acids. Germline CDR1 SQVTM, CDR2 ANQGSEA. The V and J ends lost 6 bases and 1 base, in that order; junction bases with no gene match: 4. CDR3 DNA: TGCAGCGTCACCGGGACAGGGGGGAACACTGAAGCTTTCTTT. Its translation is CSVTGTGGNTEAFF. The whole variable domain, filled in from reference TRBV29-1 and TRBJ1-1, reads SAVISQKPSRDICQRGTSLTIQCQVDSQVTMMFWYRQQPGQSLTLIATANQGSEATYESGFVIDKFPISRPNLTFSTLTVSNMSPEDSSIYLCSVTGTGGNTEAFFGQGTRLTVV.

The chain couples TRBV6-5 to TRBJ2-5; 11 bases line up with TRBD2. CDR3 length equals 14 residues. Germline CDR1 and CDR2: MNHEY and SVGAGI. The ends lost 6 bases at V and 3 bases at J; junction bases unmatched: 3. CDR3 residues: CASRTSGAEETQYF. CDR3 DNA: TGTGCCAGCAGGACTAGCGGGGCCGAAGAGACCCAGTACTTC.

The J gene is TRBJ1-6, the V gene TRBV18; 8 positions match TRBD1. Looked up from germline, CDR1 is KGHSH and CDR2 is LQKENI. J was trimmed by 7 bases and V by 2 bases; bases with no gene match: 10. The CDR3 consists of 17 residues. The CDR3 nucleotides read TGTGCCAGCTCACCATCCTTTGGGGGACAGGCCAATTCACCCCTCCACTTT. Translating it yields CASSPSFGGQANSPLHF. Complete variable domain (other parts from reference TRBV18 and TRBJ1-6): NAGVMQNPRHLVRRRGQEARLRCSPMKGHSHVYWYRQLPEEGLKFMVYLQKENIIDESGMPKERFSAEFPKEGPSILRIQQVVRGDSAAYFCASSPSFGGQANSPLHFGNGTRLTVT.